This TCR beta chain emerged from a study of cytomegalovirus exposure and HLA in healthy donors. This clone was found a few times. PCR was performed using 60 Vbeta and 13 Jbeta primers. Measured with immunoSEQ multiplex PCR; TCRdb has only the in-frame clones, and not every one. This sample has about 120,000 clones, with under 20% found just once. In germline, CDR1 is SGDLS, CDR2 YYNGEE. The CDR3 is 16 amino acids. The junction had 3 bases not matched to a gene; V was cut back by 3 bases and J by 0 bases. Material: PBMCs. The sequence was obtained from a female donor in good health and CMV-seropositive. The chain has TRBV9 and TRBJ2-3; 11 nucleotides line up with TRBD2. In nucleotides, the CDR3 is TGTGCCAGCAGCGATAGACTAGCGGGAAGCACAGATACGCAGTATTTT. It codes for CASSDRLAGSTDTQYF.